Listed here is a single TCR beta chain. The sample is drawn from a study of blood T cell repertoires in COVID-19. About the study: The United States, Italy and Spain provided the acute and convalescent COVID-19 samples. In each case, the material was cDNA or gDNA derived from T cells, B-cell-depleted T cells, or PBMCs.

The V gene's germline CDR1 is KGHSH and CDR2 LQKENI. Trimming took 3 bases from V and 4 from J, leaving 15 bases between them. The length of the CDR3 is 16 residues. As processed by the authors: Estimated nucleated cell counts came from reference gene primer amplification. The data were produced by immunoSEQ multiplex PCR, yet TCRdb's version contains in-frame clones alone and is incomplete. Clone size and the V and J calls come from that table; the DNA yielded D and trimming. The table has 250,000 to 300,000 clones, approximately 81% seen once. This sequence originates from a woman aged 18-30 years with acute or convalescent COVID-19. Sequencing was performed on peripheral blood. The chain uses TRBV18 and TRBJ1-4; D unresolved. The CDR3 is CASSPYIGGINEKLFF. The CDR3 DNA sequence: TGTGCCAGCTCACCCTACATTGGCGGTATTAATGAAAAACTGTTTTTT. Variable domain in full (rest from reference TRBV18 and TRBJ1-4): NAGVMQNPRHLVRRRGQEARLRCSPMKGHSHVYWYRQLPEEGLKFMVYLQKENIIDESGMPKERFSAEFPKEGPSILRIQQVVRGDSAAYFCASSPYIGGINEKLFFGSGTQLSVL.